The 21 T cell receptor beta chains below were found in one sample sequenced in a study of chemoradiotherapy in HPV16-positive cancers. Here immunoSEQ multiplex PCR was the method, and the copy in TCRdb shows in-frame clones only, minus some. The table lists some 22,000 clones, roughly 87% of them singletons. Material: blood, obtained from a patient who underwent chemoradiotherapy. These receptors were obtained from a human donor with HPV-associated anogenital cancer.

The chain combines TRBV13 with TRBJ1-3, with D uncertain. CDR1 and CDR2 (germline): PRHDT, FYEKMQ (reference sequence). The germline V and J ends were trimmed by 2 bases and 0 bases, with 11 bases remaining between them. This CDR3 contains 16 residues. The CDR3 reads CASSLFWGPSGNTIYF. CDR3 in DNA: TGTGCCAGCAGCTTATTCTGGGGTCCCTCTGGAAACACCATATATTTT.

J is TRBJ1-6 and V is TRBV19; D not certain. This CDR3 contains 16 residues. V was clipped by 1 base and J by 9 bases, with 16 bases between them. CDR1 is LNHDA and CDR2 is SQIVND in the germline V gene (reference sequence). Here the CDR3 reads CASSIGARRRGSPLHF. The CDR3 coding sequence is TGTGCCAGTAGTATAGGCGCCAGAAGAAGAGGTTCACCCCTCCACTTT.

This clone has only a few counts. The chain uses TRBV11-2 and TRBJ2-2; TRBD1 aligns across 9 bases. The CDR3 loop spans 15 amino acids. J was trimmed by 6 bases and V by 6 bases; bases with no gene match: 8. The V gene's germline CDR1 is SGHAT and CDR2 FQNNGV. The CDR3 loop is CASRTGTGFPGELFF. The CDR3 DNA sequence: TGTGCCAGCAGAACCGGGACAGGGTTTCCCGGGGAGCTGTTTTTT.

The chain recombines TRBV5-1 with TRBJ2-5; no definite D call. The V gene lost 0 bases and the J gene lost 1 base, with 7 bases spanning the gap. Germline loops: CDR1 SGHRS, CDR2 YFSETQ. CDR3 length: 14 residues. The chain's CDR3 is CASSLVGFQETQYF. The DNA for the CDR3 is TGCGCCAGCAGCTTGGTGGGGTTCCAAGAGACCCAGTACTTC.

The chain employs TRBV11-2 and TRBJ2-1; the D is unclear. The CDR3 sequence is 16 residues long. The V end lost 5 bases, the J end lost 5 bases, and 19 bases lay between the germline ends. CDR1 is SGHAT and CDR2 is FQNNGV in the germline V gene. This CDR3 reads CASSPYLFGPNNEQFF. For the CDR3, the DNA is TGTGCCAGCAGCCCTTACCTCTTTGGACCGAACAATGAGCAGTTCTTC.

The rearrangement uses TRBV6-1 and TRBJ2-3; 9 bases agree with TRBD2. This CDR3 is 15 amino acids long. The V and J ends lost 1 base and 1 base, in that order; junction bases with no gene match: 0. Germline V gene sequence: CDR1 MNHNS, CDR2 SASEGT. In DNA form, the CDR3 reads TGTGCCAGCAGTGAAGTAGCGGGGGGCACAGATACGCAGTATTTT. Its translation is CASSEVAGGTDTQYF.

The rearrangement uses TRBV6-5 and TRBJ1-5; 7 bases line up with TRBD1. This CDR3 has 15 residues. In germline, CDR1 is MNHEY, CDR2 SVGAGI. With 11 bases clipped from V and 2 bases from J, the junction kept 12 bases outside the gene matches. The CDR3 spells CACERGTARNQPQHF. The CDR3 DNA follows: TGTGCCTGCGAAAGGGGGACAGCCCGCAATCAGCCCCAGCATTTT.

V is TRBV30 and J is TRBJ1-2, with 9 bases that match TRBD1. V lost 3 bases to trimming and J lost 2 bases; unmatched junction nucleotides: 4. There are 14 residues in the CDR3. Germline loops: CDR1 GTSNPN, CDR2 SVGIG (reference sequence). The CDR3: CAWRDRGRNYGYTF. For the CDR3, the DNA is TGTGCCTGGAGGGACAGGGGTCGGAACTATGGCTACACCTTC.

The chain combines TRBV5-1 with TRBJ2-3, with TRBD2 as a possible D gene (6 bases). V lost 3 bases and J lost 3, with 11 bases in between. CDR3 length equals 14 residues. Germline V lookup: CDR1 SGHRS, CDR2 YFSETQ. CDR3 region: CASSWGLETDTQYF. CDR3 nucleotides: TGCGCCAGCAGCTGGGGACTGGAAACAGATACGCAGTATTTT.

This clone was seen just once. The rearrangement links TRBV29-1 to TRBJ2-1; a weak D match, TRBD2 (7 bases). The CDR3 length is 17 residues. Germline V gene sequence: CDR1 SQVTM, CDR2 ANQGSEA. V was pared by 1 base and J by 3 bases, with 19 bases between. CDR3 sequence: CSVEAPGGNSHYNEQFF. CDR3 sequence (DNA): TGCAGCGTTGAAGCTCCGGGGGGCAATTCCCACTACAATGAGCAGTTCTTC.

The count of this clone is one. This chain connects TRBV10-3 to TRBJ2-5; 9 bases line up with TRBD2. The CDR3 totals 13 residues. From germline, CDR1 is ENHRY and CDR2 SYGVKD. V lost 4 bases, J lost 5 bases, and 2 bases stayed unmatched. CDR3 loop: CAISASGTETQYF. The CDR3, as DNA: TGTGCCATCAGTGCTAGCGGGACCGAGACCCAGTACTTC.

The V and J genes are TRBV10-3 and TRBJ1-6; 11 nucleotides match TRBD1. CDR3 length: 16 amino acids. Germline V gives CDR1 ENHRY, CDR2 SYGVKD. V lost 3 bases to trimming and J lost 7 bases; unmatched junction nucleotides: 5. CDR3 sequence: CAISDKDRGRNSPLHF. As DNA, the CDR3 is TGTGCCATCAGTGATAAGGACAGGGGGCGGAATTCACCCCTCCACTTT.

The rearrangement joins TRBV7-3 to TRBJ2-3; 9 bases are shared with TRBD2. Per the germline V gene, CDR1 is SGHTA and CDR2 is FQGTGA. V trimming: 5 bases; J trimming: 5 bases; junction bases outside the gene matches: 5. The CDR3 sequence is 14 residues long. The CDR3 is CASSAAGGGDTQYF. CDR3 DNA: TGTGCCAGCAGCGCAGCGGGAGGCGGAGATACGCAGTATTTT.

The CDR3 DNA reads as TGTGCCAGCAGCTGGTCGGGGGCGGGTAACACTGAAGCTTTCTTT. Translated, it gives CASSWSGAGNTEAFF. This chain uses TRBV5-4 with TRBJ1-1; perhaps TRBD1 as D (6 bases). Germline V gene sequence: CDR1 SGHNT, CDR2 YYREEE (reference sequence). V gave up 3 bases and J gave up 2 bases, with 14 bases separating them. There are 15 residues in the CDR3.

The chain has TRBV27 and TRBJ1-5, with 9 bases that match TRBD1. Germline V lookup: CDR1 MNHEY, CDR2 SMNVEV (reference sequence). J was trimmed by 2 bases and V by 9 bases; bases with no gene match: 2. The CDR3 is 13 residues long. Here the CDR3 reads CASRQGGNQPQHF. In DNA, the CDR3 is TGTGCCAGTCGACAGGGGGGCAATCAGCCCCAGCATTTT.

This clone was seen a single time. The chain carries TRBV19 and TRBJ1-4, with D perhaps TRBD1 (5 bases). CDR3 length: 13 amino acids. V was pared by 8 bases and J by 2 bases, with 9 bases between. Germline V gene sequence: CDR1 LNHDA, CDR2 SQIVND (reference sequence). The CDR3 nucleotides read TGTGCCAGTCATCGACAGACTAATGAAAAACTGTTTTTT. Encoded protein: CASHRQTNEKLFF.

The rearrangement links TRBV9 to TRBJ1-2; 7 positions agree with TRBD1. Germline V CDR1 and CDR2: SGDLS, YYNGEE. After removal of 2 bases from V and 2 bases from J, the junction contained 9 bases not matched to a gene. CDR3 size: 16 residues. The CDR3 loop is CASSVLTGPGNYGYTF. CDR3 nucleotide sequence: TGTGCCAGCAGCGTTCTGACAGGGCCTGGAAACTATGGCTACACCTTC.

The chain recombines TRBV9 with TRBJ2-3; D might be TRBD1 or TRBD2, each matching 5 bases. The CDR3 extends over 16 amino acids. V lost 0 bases to trimming and J lost 3 bases, with 14 bases between them. The V gene's germline CDR1 is SGDLS and CDR2 YYNGEE. The chain's CDR3 is CASSVGPGWGTDTQYF. The CDR3 DNA follows: TGTGCCAGCAGCGTAGGTCCAGGGTGGGGGACAGATACGCAGTATTTT.

The CDR3 DNA reads TGTGCCTTGACGGGCTCTGGAAACACCATATATTTT. Protein product: CALTGSGNTIYF. The rearrangement uses TRBV30 and TRBJ1-3; no definite D call. V was shortened by 7 bases and J by 0 bases, with 7 bases between the two germline ends. CDR3 size: 12 residues. The germline gives CDR1 GTSNPN, CDR2 SVGIG (reference sequence).

The chain is built from TRBV5-8 and TRBJ2-7, with a tentative D call TRBD1 (6 bases). Germline CDR1 SGHTS, CDR2 YDEGEE. CDR3 size: 15 residues. Deletions cut 2 bases from V and 2 bases from J, with 14 bases between. Here the CDR3 DNA reads TGTGCCAGCAGCTTCGACCCAGGGGCCACCTACGAGCAGTACTTC. It yields the protein CASSFDPGATYEQYF.

V gene TRBV6-5 combines with J gene TRBJ2-1; D could derive from TRBD1 or TRBD2 (6 bases each). Germline assignment: CDR1 MNHEY and CDR2 SVGAGI. The germline V and J ends were trimmed by 7 bases and 7 bases, with 14 bases remaining between them. The CDR3 consists of 13 residues. As DNA, the CDR3 is TGTGCCAGCACCTTACCGGGGGCTAATGAGCAGTTCTTC. It yields the protein CASTLPGANEQFF.